Described below is a single T cell receptor (beta chain) sequence and its context. The data originate from a study of blood T cell repertoires in COVID-19. Study details: Acute and convalescent COVID-19 samples came from the United States, Italy and Spain.

Germline V gene lookup returns CDR1 MDHEN and CDR2 SYDVKM. The CDR3 runs to 15 residues. V trimming: 2 bases; J trimming: 4 bases; junction bases outside the gene matches: 3. Under the authors' procedure: Reference gene primer amplification gave nucleated cell count estimates. Libraries were prepared by immunoSEQ multiplex PCR; TCRdb keeps only in-frame clonotypes and omits some of them. V and J calls and clone size follow that table, whereas D and trimming were derived from the DNA. The table lists some 40,000 clones, around 90% of them singletons. The sequence was obtained from a man between 45 and 60 years old with COVID-19, enrolled during active disease. This chain uses TRBV28 with TRBJ2-1, with 9 nucleotides matching TRBD2. Sequencing was done on a sample of peripheral blood. This CDR3 is CASSLRGLAYNEQFF. The CDR3 bases are TGTGCCAGCAGTTTAAGGGGACTAGCTTACAATGAGCAGTTCTTC.